A selection of T cell receptor beta chains follows, all from one sample in a study of CD4 T cells in relation to SARS-CoV-2 and coronaviruses. Here immunoSEQ multiplex PCR was the method, and the copy in TCRdb shows in-frame clones only, minus some. The table lists 20,000 to 25,000 clones, 76% of them singletons. No antigen has been identified for these receptors. Material: CD4+ T cells from PBMCs, cultured in vitro. These receptors were collected from a human donor in good health. Both conserved end residues are part of each CDR3. Each record gives: V gene, clone size, J gene, D gene, CDR3 protein, CDR3 DNA. The D gene is left open where the match is weak. Some rows mark clone size as missing; the rest say once, few, many or name a class of expanded clone.

TRBV7-2,-,TRBJ2-3,-,CASSGARTEDTQYF,TGTGCCAGCAGCGGGGCTAGGACGGAAGATACGCAGTATTTT
TRBV10-3,-,TRBJ2-5,TRBD2,CAISDSTSGKETQYF,TGTGCCATCAGTGACAGCACTAGCGGTAAAGAGACCCAGTACTTC
TRBV6-5,-,TRBJ2-1,TRBD2,CASTRTSGRSDEQFF,TGTGCCAGCACCAGGACTAGCGGGAGGTCCGATGAGCAGTTCTTC
TRBV9,few,TRBJ2-2,-,CASSITAINTGELFF,TGTGCCAGCAGCATTACAGCCATAAACACCGGGGAGCTGTTTTTT
TRBV7-8,-,TRBJ2-7,-,CASSRGRGLEQYF,TGTGCCAGCAGCCGAGGGAGGGGGCTAGAGCAGTACTTC
TRBV2,few,TRBJ1-5,TRBD1,CASRGSSGGGQPQHF,TGTGCCAGCAGGGGATCATCAGGGGGCGGTCAGCCCCAGCATTTT
TRBV7-3,-,TRBJ2-7,TRBD1,CASSLMGQGAGEQYF,TGTGCCAGCAGCTTAATGGGACAGGGGGCGGGAGAGCAGTACTTC
TRBV14,-,TRBJ2-7,-,CASSQAHEQYF,TGTGCCAGCAGCCAAGCCCACGAGCAGTACTTC
TRBV5-1,few,TRBJ1-1,TRBD1,CASSEGQGSITTEAFF,TGCGCCAGCAGTGAGGGACAGGGGAGTATTACGACTGAAGCTTTCTTT
TRBV6-5,few,TRBJ1-6,TRBD1,CASSSKGQGLDSPLHF,TGTGCCAGCAGTTCGAAGGGACAGGGATTGGATTCACCCCTCCACTTT
TRBV6-5,-,TRBJ1-5,-,CASRGNRASYEPQHF,TGTGCCAGCAGGGGAAACAGGGCGTCTTATGAGCCCCAGCATTTT
TRBV28,-,TRBJ2-5,-,CASSFSRSRETQYF,TGTGCCAGCAGTTTCTCTCGGAGTAGAGAGACCCAGTACTTC
TRBV10-3,-,TRBJ2-5,-,CAISDVRTVQETQYF,TGTGCCATCAGTGATGTGAGAACAGTCCAAGAGACCCAGTACTTC
TRBV6-5,-,TRBJ1-4,TRBD1,CASSSGGNNEKLFF,TGTGCCAGCAGTTCAGGGGGGAATAATGAAAAACTGTTTTTT
TRBV3-1/TRBV3-2,-,TRBJ1-4,TRBD1,CASSQSDRDEKLFF,TGTGCCAGCAGCCAGAGCGACAGGGACGAAAAACTGTTTTTT
TRBV7-9,-,TRBJ2-1,TRBD1,CASSQRDRAYNEQFF,TGTGCCAGCAGCCAAAGGGACAGGGCCTACAATGAGCAGTTCTTC
TRBV18,-,TRBJ1-1,-,CASSQEVNTEAFF,TGTGCCAGCTCACAGGAAGTGAACACTGAAGCTTTCTTT
TRBV2,-,TRBJ1-1,TRBD1,CASGNRADRGVAFF,TGTGCCAGCGGAAACAGAGCGGACAGGGGTGTAGCTTTCTTT
TRBV7-9,few,TRBJ1-5,-,CASSLGAGREPQHF,TGTGCCAGCAGCTTAGGGGCAGGGAGGGAGCCCCAGCATTTT
TRBV15,-,TRBJ1-2,TRBD1,CATSTGQLRYTF,TGTGCCACCAGCACGGGACAGTTGCGCTACACCTTC
TRBV28,-,TRBJ2-7,TRBD2,CASSGQGGRARGWQQYF,TGTGCCAGCAGTGGGCAAGGCGGGAGGGCCAGGGGTTGGCAGCAGTACTTC
TRBV4-1,once,TRBJ2-2,-,CASSQLDRLNTGELFF,TGCGCCAGCAGCCAACTTGACAGGCTAAACACCGGGGAGCTGTTTTTT
TRBV11-2,-,TRBJ2-2,TRBD1,CASSLAGTGRTGELFF,TGTGCCAGCAGCTTGGCCGGGACAGGACGAACCGGGGAGCTGTTTTTT
TRBV7-9,-,TRBJ2-3,-,CASSPRLSTDTQYF,TGTGCCAGCAGCCCTAGACTATCCACAGATACGCAGTATTTT
TRBV10-3,-,TRBJ2-5,-,CAISAGAGETQYF,TGTGCCATCAGTGCGGGGGCGGGGGAGACCCAGTACTTC
TRBV18,once,TRBJ2-7,TRBD1,CASSPRVTGVNEQYF,TGTGCCAGCTCACCAAGGGTGACAGGGGTTAACGAGCAGTACTTC
TRBV24-1,-,TRBJ2-7,TRBD1,CATSDLVGQGLYEQYF,TGTGCCACCAGTGATTTGGTCGGACAGGGTCTTTACGAGCAGTACTTC
TRBV4-1,-,TRBJ2-1,TRBD2,CASSHLRLAGGLGEQFF,TGCGCCAGCAGCCACCTCAGACTAGCGGGAGGGTTAGGTGAGCAGTTCTTC
TRBV4-1,-,TRBJ1-1,-,CASSQEARDSGAFF,TGCGCCAGCAGCCAAGAAGCCCGGGACTCGGGAGCTTTCTTT
TRBV6-2/TRBV6-3,-,TRBJ2-7,-,CASSYPGDDSYEQYF,TGTGCCAGCAGTTACCCTGGGGACGACTCCTACGAGCAGTACTTC
TRBV7-3,-,TRBJ2-7,-,CASSLGLAKAYEQYF,TGTGCCAGCAGCTTGGGGCTAGCGAAAGCCTACGAGCAGTACTTC
TRBV7-2,-,TRBJ1-3,-,CASSSFSGNTIYF,TGTGCCAGCAGCTCATTCTCTGGAAACACCATATATTTT
TRBV19,-,TRBJ1-5,-,CASRLTGRAQHF,TGTGCCAGTCGGCTTACAGGGAGGGCCCAGCATTTT
TRBV21-1,few,TRBJ1-1,-,CASSKVRGRFAEAFF,TGTGCCAGCAGCAAAGTCAGGGGGCGATTCGCTGAAGCTTTCTTT
TRBV2,-,TRBJ1-1,-,CASRLDNLGTEAFF,TGTGCCAGCAGATTAGACAATTTGGGCACTGAAGCTTTCTTT
TRBV5-1,few,TRBJ1-5,-,CASSPNRNQPQHF,TGCGCCAGCAGCCCCAACAGAAATCAGCCCCAGCATTTT
TRBV9,-,TRBJ1-2,-,CASNDWNSPNYGYTF,TGTGCCAGCAATGACTGGAACAGTCCTAACTATGGCTACACCTTC
TRBV7-2,-,TRBJ2-2,-,CASSIYQPGELFF,TGTGCCAGCAGCATCTACCAGCCCGGGGAGCTGTTTTTT
TRBV28,-,TRBJ1-1,-,CASSLWTGAYTEAFF,TGTGCCAGCAGTTTATGGACCGGGGCCTACACTGAAGCTTTCTTT
TRBV11-2,-,TRBJ1-5,-,CASSLALSGYKYSNQPQHF,TGTGCCAGCAGCTTAGCGCTTAGTGGGTATAAATATAGCAATCAGCCCCAGCATTTT
TRBV18,few,TRBJ1-3,-,CASSPDRIGNTIYF,TGTGCCAGCTCCCCAGACAGAATTGGAAACACCATATATTTT
TRBV18,-,TRBJ2-3,-,CASSPYKTSTDTQYF,TGTGCCAGCTCGCCCTACAAGACTAGCACAGATACGCAGTATTTT
TRBV7-8,-,TRBJ2-1,-,CASSLGRETYNEQFF,TGTGCCAGCAGCTTAGGGAGGGAGACCTACAATGAGCAGTTCTTC